Listed below are T cell receptor beta chains from one sample, sequenced in a study of blood T cell repertoires in COVID-19. The protocol was immunoSEQ multiplex PCR, while the TCRdb copy is restricted to in-frame clones and leaves out a portion. The sample includes about 150,000 clones, about 86% of them seen just once. Source material: PBMCs or T cells enriched from blood (not recorded which). The source is a man aged 50 to 60 who had recovered from COVID-19. CDR3s include the opening cysteine and the closing phenylalanine or tryptophan. D genes are given only for firm matches. Expanded clones are given a class, and other clones once, few, many or no size at all.

j_call: TRBJ2-7
d_call: NA
clone_size: few
cdr3_length: 15
v_call: TRBV7-3
cdr3_nt: TGTGCCAGCAGCTTATCAGGGGGGTCCAGGAACGAGCAGTACTTC
cdr3_aa: CASSLSGGSRNEQYF

j_call: TRBJ1-2
d_call: TRBD1
clone_size: NA
cdr3_length: 14
v_call: TRBV6-2/TRBV6-3
cdr3_nt: TGTGCCAGCAGTTACAGGGGGCAGCTCTATGGCTACACCTTC
cdr3_aa: CASSYRGQLYGYTF

j_call: TRBJ2-7
d_call: TRBD2
clone_size: NA
cdr3_length: 17
v_call: TRBV6-6
cdr3_nt: TGTGCCAGCAGTCGGACTAGCGGGGGGGCGCTTGGGTACGAGCAGTACTTC
cdr3_aa: CASSRTSGGALGYEQYF

j_call: TRBJ1-2
d_call: NA
clone_size: NA
cdr3_length: 13
v_call: TRBV19
cdr3_nt: NA
cdr3_aa: CASSIFGPGGYTF

j_call: TRBJ2-2
d_call: NA
clone_size: NA
cdr3_length: 14
v_call: TRBV19
cdr3_nt: TGTGCCAGTAGTATAGGAGGGTTTAAGCGGGAGCTGTTTTTT
cdr3_aa: CASSIGGFKRELFF

j_call: TRBJ1-5
d_call: NA
clone_size: NA
cdr3_length: 16
v_call: TRBV6-5
cdr3_nt: TGTGCCAGCAGTTACTCGAGAGCAGGGTTTGAGCAGCCCCAGCATTTT
cdr3_aa: CASSYSRAGFEQPQHF

j_call: TRBJ1-1
d_call: TRBD1
clone_size: NA
cdr3_length: 16
v_call: TRBV27
cdr3_nt: TGTGCCAGCAGTTTGACCGGGACAGGGGGGGCCACTGAAGCTTTCTTT
cdr3_aa: CASSLTGTGGATEAFF

j_call: TRBJ1-5
d_call: NA
clone_size: medium-sized
cdr3_length: 14
v_call: TRBV9
cdr3_nt: TGTGCCAGCAGCGTAGATGGGGCGAATCAGCCCCAGCATTTT
cdr3_aa: CASSVDGANQPQHF

j_call: TRBJ1-5
d_call: TRBD1
clone_size: NA
cdr3_length: 14
v_call: TRBV7-2
cdr3_nt: TGTGCCAGCAGCGTAGACAGGGGCAATCAGCCCCAGCATTTT
cdr3_aa: CASSVDRGNQPQHF

j_call: TRBJ1-5
d_call: NA
clone_size: NA
cdr3_length: 13
v_call: TRBV6-2/TRBV6-3
cdr3_nt: TGTGCCAGCAGTTCCCAGGGAGGGCAGCCCCAGCATTTT
cdr3_aa: CASSSQGGQPQHF